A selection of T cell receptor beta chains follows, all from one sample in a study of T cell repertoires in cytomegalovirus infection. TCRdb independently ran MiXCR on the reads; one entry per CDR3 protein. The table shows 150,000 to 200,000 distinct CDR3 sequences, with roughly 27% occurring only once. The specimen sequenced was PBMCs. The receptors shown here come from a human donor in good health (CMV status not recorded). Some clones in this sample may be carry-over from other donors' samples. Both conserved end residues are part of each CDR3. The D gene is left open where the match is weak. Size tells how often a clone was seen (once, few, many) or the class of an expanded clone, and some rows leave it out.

CDR3: CASSLTGTPDQPQHF
size: NA
D: NA
V: TRBV6-6
J: TRBJ1-5

CDR3: CASSYSNLYNEQFF
size: NA
D: NA
V: TRBV6-2/TRBV6-3
J: TRBJ2-1

CDR3: CASSYTGPQETQYF
size: NA
D: NA
V: TRBV7-3
J: TRBJ2-5

CDR3: CSVGHYGYTF
size: few
D: NA
V: TRBV29-1
J: TRBJ1-2

CDR3: CASSLRQGRTYGYTF
size: NA
D: TRBD1
V: TRBV7-2
J: TRBJ1-2

CDR3: CASSLIVTDTQYF
size: NA
D: NA
V: TRBV11-2
J: TRBJ2-3

CDR3: CASSFQGPNTEAFF
size: NA
D: NA
V: TRBV6-2/TRBV6-3
J: TRBJ1-1

CDR3: CASKIQGGETQYF
size: few
D: NA
V: TRBV6-2/TRBV6-3
J: TRBJ2-5

CDR3: CASGPTGNTEAFF
size: NA
D: NA
V: TRBV12-5
J: TRBJ1-1

CDR3: CASGDGANQPQHF
size: NA
D: NA
V: TRBV2
J: TRBJ1-5

CDR3: CASSGGTGANVLTF
size: NA
D: NA
V: TRBV5-5
J: TRBJ2-6

CDR3: CASSEAPLYEQYF
size: few
D: NA
V: TRBV6-1
J: TRBJ2-7

CDR3: CASSFITGVTAGANVLTF
size: few
D: TRBD1
V: TRBV27
J: TRBJ2-6

CDR3: CAISELWDTLSGANVLTF
size: NA
D: NA
V: TRBV10-3
J: TRBJ2-6

CDR3: CSARPGSAGAFF
size: few
D: NA
V: TRBV20-1
J: TRBJ1-1

CDR3: CASSVGPLGQGYEQYF
size: few
D: NA
V: TRBV6-1
J: TRBJ2-7

CDR3: CSVEFRGRVAFF
size: few
D: TRBD1
V: TRBV29-1
J: TRBJ1-1

CDR3: CASSQVPGAGTGELFF
size: few
D: NA
V: TRBV4-1
J: TRBJ2-2

CDR3: CASSFLQGKAEAFF
size: many
D: NA
V: TRBV7-2
J: TRBJ1-1

CDR3: CASSLSASNTEAFF
size: NA
D: NA
V: TRBV5-1
J: TRBJ1-1

CDR3: CAISGTSGGSYNEQFF
size: once
D: TRBD2
V: TRBV10-3
J: TRBJ2-1

CDR3: CASSHRAGDHNEQFF
size: many
D: NA
V: TRBV7-2
J: TRBJ2-1

CDR3: CASSMGQGYGYTF
size: few
D: TRBD1
V: TRBV7-3
J: TRBJ1-2

CDR3: CSVSLAKNIQYF
size: NA
D: NA
V: TRBV29-1
J: TRBJ2-4

CDR3: CASKEDLAGEYEQYF
size: NA
D: TRBD2
V: TRBV2
J: TRBJ2-7

CDR3: CASSESRETQYF
size: few
D: NA
V: TRBV2
J: TRBJ2-5

CDR3: CSAPRSTNEKLFF
size: NA
D: NA
V: TRBV20-1
J: TRBJ1-4

CDR3: CSASPSPSNYGYTF
size: NA
D: NA
V: TRBV20-1
J: TRBJ1-2

CDR3: CASSLVQGATEAFF
size: NA
D: TRBD1
V: TRBV5-1
J: TRBJ1-1

CDR3: CASSLRDRTGDTF
size: many
D: TRBD1
V: TRBV14
J: TRBJ1-2

CDR3: CASKQKGGLFF
size: NA
D: NA
V: TRBV5-8
J: TRBJ1-4

CDR3: CASSSISGAGGSYEQYF
size: NA
D: TRBD2
V: TRBV6-5
J: TRBJ2-7

CDR3: CASNSYGNVLTF
size: NA
D: NA
V: TRBV19
J: TRBJ2-6

CDR3: CASSLLGSYEQYF
size: few
D: NA
V: TRBV7-2
J: TRBJ2-7

CDR3: CATWRNTEAFF
size: few
D: NA
V: TRBV12-3/TRBV12-4
J: TRBJ1-1

CDR3: CASRPWGDEQYF
size: NA
D: NA
V: TRBV6-9
J: TRBJ2-7

CDR3: CASSRRQGHGYTF
size: NA
D: TRBD1
V: TRBV6-1
J: TRBJ1-2

CDR3: CASGASGGQETQYF
size: NA
D: TRBD2
V: TRBV10-3
J: TRBJ2-5

CDR3: CASSQTGLGRVGDTQYF
size: NA
D: TRBD2
V: TRBV6-1
J: TRBJ2-3

CDR3: CASSVGPDSNQPQHF
size: NA
D: NA
V: TRBV9
J: TRBJ1-5

CDR3: CASNPGTEHYNTEAFF
size: few
D: TRBD1
V: TRBV7-6
J: TRBJ1-1

CDR3: CASSFDRVVQETQYF
size: NA
D: TRBD1
V: TRBV5-6
J: TRBJ2-5

CDR3: CASSFRISEQYF
size: few
D: NA
V: TRBV7-9
J: TRBJ2-7

CDR3: CASSYRDSKDTQYF
size: many
D: TRBD1
V: TRBV7-2
J: TRBJ2-3

CDR3: CSVAIIKGELFF
size: NA
D: NA
V: TRBV29-1
J: TRBJ2-2

CDR3: CSVEGQAEYTF
size: NA
D: TRBD1
V: TRBV29-1
J: TRBJ1-2

CDR3: CASSFEGIRRSYNEQFF
size: NA
D: NA
V: TRBV7-9
J: TRBJ2-1

CDR3: CASSFFDRAGSANTGELFF
size: NA
D: TRBD1
V: TRBV5-1
J: TRBJ2-2

CDR3: CASSPGGYTF
size: few
D: NA
V: TRBV7-3
J: TRBJ1-2

CDR3: CASSLALSGDYGYTF
size: many
D: NA
V: TRBV7-2
J: TRBJ1-2

CDR3: CASSPAGTRGSYEQYF
size: few
D: NA
V: TRBV27
J: TRBJ2-7

CDR3: CASSYVRGEQFF
size: many
D: NA
V: TRBV6-2/TRBV6-3
J: TRBJ2-1

CDR3: CSVATTRWDDIGSGYTF
size: NA
D: NA
V: TRBV29-1
J: TRBJ1-2

CDR3: CASSPTGGYEQYF
size: many
D: NA
V: TRBV7-2
J: TRBJ2-7

CDR3: CASSYSTSREQYF
size: NA
D: NA
V: TRBV6-5
J: TRBJ2-7

CDR3: CSAVPGSNEKLFF
size: NA
D: NA
V: TRBV29-1
J: TRBJ1-4